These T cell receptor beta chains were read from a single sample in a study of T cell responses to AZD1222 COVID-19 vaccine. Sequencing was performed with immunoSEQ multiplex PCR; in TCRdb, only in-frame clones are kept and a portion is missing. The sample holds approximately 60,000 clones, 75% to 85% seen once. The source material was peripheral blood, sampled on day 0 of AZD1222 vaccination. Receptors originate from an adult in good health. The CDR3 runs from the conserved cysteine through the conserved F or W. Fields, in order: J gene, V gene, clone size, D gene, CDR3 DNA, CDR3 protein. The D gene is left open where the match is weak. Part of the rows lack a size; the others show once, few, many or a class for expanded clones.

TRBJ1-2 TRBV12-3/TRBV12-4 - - TGTGCCAGCAGTCAACAGCGGTATGGCTACACCTTC CASSQQRYGYTF
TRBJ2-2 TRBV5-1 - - TGCGCCAGCAGCTTACAGGGGAACACCGGGGAGCTGTTTTTT CASSLQGNTGELFF
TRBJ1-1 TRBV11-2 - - TGTGCCAGCAGCTTAGTCTGGGGGAACACTGAAGCTTTCTTT CASSLVWGNTEAFF
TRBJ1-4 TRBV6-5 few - TGTGCCAGCAACCCCGGACCCGCAACTAATGAAAAACTGTTTTTT CASNPGPATNEKLFF
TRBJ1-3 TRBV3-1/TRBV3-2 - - TGTGCCATCTCCGGGCCAGGGGCTGGAAACACCATATATTTT CAISGPGAGNTIYF
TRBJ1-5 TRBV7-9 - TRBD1 TGTGCCAGCAGCCCCCTGAGACAGGGTGGCAATCAGCCCCAGCATTTT CASSPLRQGGNQPQHF
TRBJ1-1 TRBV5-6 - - TGTGCCAGCAGACTATCGGGAGGGGGGACTGAAGCTTTCTTT CASRLSGGGTEAFF
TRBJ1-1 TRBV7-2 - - TGTGCCAGCAGCTTATTTAGGACAGATCTCGAAGCTTTCTTT CASSLFRTDLEAFF
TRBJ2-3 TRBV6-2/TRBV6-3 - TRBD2 TGTGCCAGCAGCCCCGGTCTTTTGTCTAGCGGGAGGACAGATACGCAGTATTTT CASSPGLLSSGRTDTQYF
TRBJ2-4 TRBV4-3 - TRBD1 TGCGCCAGCAGCCGCGGACAGGGGTTGGACATTCAGTACTTC CASSRGQGLDIQYF
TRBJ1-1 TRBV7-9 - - TGTGCCAGCAGCTTAGATGCCGGCACTGAAGCTTTCTTT CASSLDAGTEAFF
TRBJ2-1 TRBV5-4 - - TGTGCCAGCAGCTTGGACTCTCTAGGGAATGAGCAGTTCTTC CASSLDSLGNEQFF
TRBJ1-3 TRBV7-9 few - TGTGCCAGCAGCTTATCTCGCAGTAGGAGACTCTCCTCTGGAAACACCATATATTTT CASSLSRSRRLSSGNTIYF
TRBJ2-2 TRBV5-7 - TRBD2 TGTGCCAGCAGCTTGGCATTCCTAGCGGGCAACACCGGGGAGCTGTTTTTT CASSLAFLAGNTGELFF
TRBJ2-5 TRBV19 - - TGTGCCAGTAGTATCGGGGGAGAGACCCAGTACTTC CASSIGGETQYF
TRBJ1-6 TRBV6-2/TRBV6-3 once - TGTGCCAGCAGCCGTCTACCGGGAGGGGAATCACCCCTCCACTTT CASSRLPGGESPLHF
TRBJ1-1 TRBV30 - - TGTGCCTGGAGTGTAGCGATGGGCGGGAACACTGAAGCTTTCTTT CAWSVAMGGNTEAFF
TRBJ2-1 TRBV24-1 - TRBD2 TGTGCCACCAGTGAAAGCGGGAGGTTTTACAATGAGCAGTTCTTC CATSESGRFYNEQFF
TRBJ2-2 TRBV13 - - TGTGCCAGCAGCTTAAATTATCAGGCGGGAACCGGGGAGCTGTTTTTT CASSLNYQAGTGELFF
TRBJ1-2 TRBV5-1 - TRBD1 TGCGCCAGCAGCTGGACAGGGCAGGGCTACACCTTC CASSWTGQGYTF
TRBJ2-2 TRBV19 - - TGTGCCAGTAGTTTTACAGGGTTGGACACCGGGGAGCTGTTTTTT CASSFTGLDTGELFF
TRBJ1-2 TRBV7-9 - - TGTGCCAGCAGCTTAGGACAAAGGGGGGACCATGGCTACACCTTC CASSLGQRGDHGYTF
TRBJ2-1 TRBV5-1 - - TGCGCCAGCAGCTCCGGACTCGCCCCAAATGAGCAGTTCTTC CASSSGLAPNEQFF
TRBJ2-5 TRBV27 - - TGTGCCAGCAGTTCCCCTGGGGAGACCCAGTACTTC CASSSPGETQYF
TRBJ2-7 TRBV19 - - TGTGCCAGTAGTATAGGAGGAGGGAACTACGAGCAGTACTTC CASSIGGGNYEQYF
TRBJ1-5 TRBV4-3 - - TGCGCCAGCAGCCAGTTCTTAGGCAATCAGCCCCAGCATTTT CASSQFLGNQPQHF
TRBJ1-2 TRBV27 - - TGTGCCAGCAGTTTATCGGATAGGGTTAGGGGTGGCTACACCTTC CASSLSDRVRGGYTF
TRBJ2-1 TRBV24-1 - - TGTGCCACCAGTGATTTACAGGGCGGTAGAGATGAGCAGTTCTTC CATSDLQGGRDEQFF
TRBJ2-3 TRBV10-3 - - TGTGCCATCAGTGAGTCAGCAGATACGCAGTATTTT CAISESADTQYF
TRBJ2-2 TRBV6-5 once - TGTGCCAGCAGCTCATTGGGTACCGGGGAGCTGTTTTTT CASSSLGTGELFF
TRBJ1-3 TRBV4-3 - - TGCGCCAGCAGCCCGAGCTCTGGGGACACCATATATTTT CASSPSSGDTIYF
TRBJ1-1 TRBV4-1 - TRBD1 TGCGCCAGCAGCCCCGGACAGGGAACCTTGAACACTGAAGCTTTCTTT CASSPGQGTLNTEAFF
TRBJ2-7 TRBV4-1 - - TGCGCCAGCAGCCAAAGGAATTTTAGGACAGTGGATTACGAGCAGTACTTC CASSQRNFRTVDYEQYF
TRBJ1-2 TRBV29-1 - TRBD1 TGCAGCGTTGGACAGGGGGGCGCCTATGGCTACACCTTC CSVGQGGAYGYTF
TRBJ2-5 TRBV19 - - TGTGCCAGTATTATAAAACCCCACGGAAGGGTTGTGGAGACCCAGTACTTC CASIIKPHGRVVETQYF
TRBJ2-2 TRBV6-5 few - TGTGCCAGCGGGCAGGACGCCGGGGAGCTGTTTTTT CASGQDAGELFF
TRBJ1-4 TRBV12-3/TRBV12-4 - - TGTGCCAGCAGACAAAGTTTTAATGAAAAACTGTTTTTT CASRQSFNEKLFF
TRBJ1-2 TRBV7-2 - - TGTGCCAGCAGCTTAGATAACAGCGGCTATGGCTACACCTTC CASSLDNSGYGYTF
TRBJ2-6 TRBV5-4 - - TGTGCCAGCAGCTCCCCCACCTCGGGGAGGGGGGCCAACGTCCTGACTTTC CASSSPTSGRGANVLTF
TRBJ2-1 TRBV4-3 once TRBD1 TGCGCCAGCAGACTCGGGACAGGGGCCTACAATGAGCAGTTCTTC CASRLGTGAYNEQFF
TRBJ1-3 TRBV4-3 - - TGCGCCAGCAGCCAAGCCGGGTTTGGAAACACCATATATTTT CASSQAGFGNTIYF
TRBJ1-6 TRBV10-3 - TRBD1 TGTGCCATCAGTGACCCGAGACAGGGCCCTTCACCCCTCCACTTT CAISDPRQGPSPLHF
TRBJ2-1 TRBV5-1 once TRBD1 TGCGCCAGCAGCTTGGCCTTTGGGACAGACCGAACCTACAATGAGCAGTTCTTC CASSLAFGTDRTYNEQFF
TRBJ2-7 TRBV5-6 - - TGTGCCAGCAGCGGAATCCGGGACAACTACTACGAGCAGTACTTC CASSGIRDNYYEQYF
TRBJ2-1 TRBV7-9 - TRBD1 TGTGCCAGCAGGATAACCGGGACAGGGGACAATGAGCAGTTCTTC CASRITGTGDNEQFF
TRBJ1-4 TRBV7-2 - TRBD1 TGTGCCAGCAGGTCCGGGACAGGGTCTATAAAACTGTTTTTT CASRSGTGSIKLFF
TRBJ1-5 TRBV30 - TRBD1 TGTGCCTGGAGTGCGGGACAGGAGGCTCAGCCCCAGCATTTT CAWSAGQEAQPQHF
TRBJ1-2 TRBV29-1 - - TGCAGCGCTGATATGGGCAGGGGAATCGATGGCTACACCTTC CSADMGRGIDGYTF
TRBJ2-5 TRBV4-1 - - TGCGCCAGCAGCCAAGGGCCCGGAGAGACCCAGTACTTC CASSQGPGETQYF
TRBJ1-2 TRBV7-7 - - TGTGCTAGCAGCTTAGGGTGCAGGGTTGCTGGCTACACCTTC CASSLGCRVAGYTF
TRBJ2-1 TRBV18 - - TGTGCCAGCTCGCCATCCAATGAGCAGTTCTTC CASSPSNEQFF
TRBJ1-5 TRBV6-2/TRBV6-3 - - TGTGCCAGCAGTTCTTATCCCCATTCAGGAGGCAATCAGCCCCAGCATTTT CASSSYPHSGGNQPQHF
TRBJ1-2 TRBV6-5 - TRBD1 TGTGCCAGCAGCCGCACAGGGGACTATGGCTACACCTTC CASSRTGDYGYTF
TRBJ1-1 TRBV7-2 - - TGTGCCAGCAGCTCCTTCAAAGTCAACACTGAAGCTTTCTTT CASSSFKVNTEAFF
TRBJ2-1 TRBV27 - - TGTGCCAGCAGTTTCAGGGGCGGGGAGCAGTTCTTC CASSFRGGEQFF